This TCR beta chain was recorded in a study of Ad26.COV2.S vaccination and SARS-CoV-2 variants. Study-wide background: Recipients of Ad26.COV2.S got it intramuscularly, once or twice 56 days apart.

Treatment described: approximately 18 received Ad26.COV2.S at low or high dose, single or two shots; 5 received placebo; per-sample allocation not given. Day 63 after the first injection of vaccine or placebo was the sampling time. The V end lost 2 bases, the J end lost 3 bases, and 13 bases lay between the germline ends. The CDR3 sequence is 15 residues long. Germline CDR1 and CDR2: MNHNY and SVGAGI (reference sequence). The repertoire was sequenced with immunoSEQ multiplex PCR; TCRdb's copy has only in-frame clones and lacks some. The data hold 350,000 to 450,000 clones, with around 93% observed a single time. The count of this clone is one.

The input for sequencing was peripheral blood, taken in a trial of Ad26.COV2.S vaccine versus placebo. The receptor was isolated from a person between 18 and 60 years old who received the Ad26.COV2.S COVID-19 vaccine or a placebo. The chain has TRBV6-6 and TRBJ1-2; D unclear. CDR3 protein: CASSYPEPDHYGYTF. DNA for the CDR3: TGTGCCAGCAGTTACCCAGAACCCGATCACTATGGCTACACCTTC.